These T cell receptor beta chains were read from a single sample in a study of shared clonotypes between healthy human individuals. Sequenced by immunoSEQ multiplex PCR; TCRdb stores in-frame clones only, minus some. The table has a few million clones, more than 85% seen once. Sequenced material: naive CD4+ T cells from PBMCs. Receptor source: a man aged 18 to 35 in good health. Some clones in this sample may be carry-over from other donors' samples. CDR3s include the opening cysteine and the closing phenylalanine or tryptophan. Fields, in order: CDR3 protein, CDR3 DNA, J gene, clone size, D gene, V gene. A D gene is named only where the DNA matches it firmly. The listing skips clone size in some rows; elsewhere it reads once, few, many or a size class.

cdr3_aa: CATTEHQGGRKAFF; cdr3_nt: TGTGCCACAACAGAACATCAGGGTGGGCGGAAAGCTTTCTTT; j_call: TRBJ1-1; clone_size: -; d_call: -; v_call: TRBV6-6
cdr3_aa: CASSQVSGGGGYTF; cdr3_nt: TGCGCCAGCAGCCAAGTCTCAGGGGGCGGTGGCTACACCTTC; j_call: TRBJ1-2; clone_size: -; d_call: TRBD1; v_call: TRBV4-1
cdr3_aa: CASQGRGNQPQHF; cdr3_nt: TGTGCCAGTCAGGGGAGGGGCAATCAGCCCCAGCATTTT; j_call: TRBJ1-5; clone_size: few; d_call: -; v_call: TRBV19
cdr3_aa: CASSLIAGGVNEQFF; cdr3_nt: TGCGCCAGCAGCTTGATAGCGGGAGGGGTGAATGAGCAGTTCTTC; j_call: TRBJ2-1; clone_size: -; d_call: TRBD2; v_call: TRBV5-1
cdr3_aa: CASSRTGGETEAFF; cdr3_nt: TGTGCCAGCAGCCGCACCGGGGGGGAGACTGAAGCTTTCTTT; j_call: TRBJ1-1; clone_size: -; d_call: -; v_call: TRBV7-8
cdr3_aa: CASSDRTGKASF; cdr3_nt: TGTGCCAGCAGTGATCGGACAGGGAAAGCTTCCTTT; j_call: TRBJ1-1; clone_size: -; d_call: TRBD1; v_call: TRBV6-4
cdr3_aa: CASSRTGTESGNTIYF; cdr3_nt: TGCGCCAGCAGCCGGACCGGGACAGAGTCTGGAAACACCATATATTTT; j_call: TRBJ1-3; clone_size: -; d_call: TRBD1; v_call: TRBV4-1
cdr3_aa: CASSVFQETQYF; cdr3_nt: TGTGCCAGCAGCGTATTCCAAGAGACCCAGTACTTC; j_call: TRBJ2-5; clone_size: -; d_call: -; v_call: TRBV7-6
cdr3_aa: CASSLSGGTTYEQYF; cdr3_nt: TGCGCCAGCAGCTTGTCGGGCGGGACTACCTACGAGCAGTACTTC; j_call: TRBJ2-7; clone_size: -; d_call: TRBD2; v_call: TRBV5-1
cdr3_aa: CASSDRASNTEAFF; cdr3_nt: TGTGCCAGCAGTGACAGGGCGTCGAACACTGAAGCTTTCTTT; j_call: TRBJ1-1; clone_size: once; d_call: -; v_call: TRBV6-1
cdr3_aa: CASSLQGGNEKLFF; cdr3_nt: TGTGCCAGCTCACTTCAGGGGGGAAATGAAAAACTGTTTTTT; j_call: TRBJ1-4; clone_size: -; d_call: TRBD1; v_call: TRBV18
cdr3_aa: CASSQGSYRVGEETQYF; cdr3_nt: TGTGCCAGCAGCCAGGGAAGTTACAGGGTTGGAGAAGAGACCCAGTACTTC; j_call: TRBJ2-5; clone_size: few; d_call: -; v_call: TRBV14
cdr3_aa: CASSYEGGNSYEQYF; cdr3_nt: TGTGCCAGCAGTTACGAGGGGGGAAACTCCTACGAGCAGTACTTC; j_call: TRBJ2-7; clone_size: -; d_call: -; v_call: TRBV6-5
cdr3_aa: CASSEWEETQYF; cdr3_nt: TGTGCCAGCAGTGAATGGGAAGAGACCCAGTACTTC; j_call: TRBJ2-5; clone_size: -; d_call: -; v_call: TRBV25-1
cdr3_aa: CASSESSIDQPQHF; cdr3_nt: TGCGCCAGCAGTGAGTCTTCAATAGATCAGCCCCAGCATTTT; j_call: TRBJ1-5; clone_size: -; d_call: -; v_call: TRBV10-2
cdr3_aa: CASSLGTVTGELFF; cdr3_nt: TGTGCCAGCAGTTTGGGAACAGTCACCGGGGAGCTGTTTTTT; j_call: TRBJ2-2; clone_size: -; d_call: -; v_call: TRBV6-5
cdr3_aa: CASSSIVGATGELFF; cdr3_nt: TGTGCCAGCTCGAGTATCGTGGGAGCAACCGGGGAGCTGTTTTTT; j_call: TRBJ2-2; clone_size: -; d_call: -; v_call: TRBV18
cdr3_aa: CSVLSQLAADTQYF; cdr3_nt: TGCAGCGTTCTCTCACAGCTAGCAGCAGATACGCAGTATTTT; j_call: TRBJ2-3; clone_size: -; d_call: -; v_call: TRBV29-1
cdr3_aa: CASSYSPGQPQHF; cdr3_nt: TGTGCCAGCAGTTACTCCCCGGGGCAGCCCCAGCATTTT; j_call: TRBJ1-5; clone_size: -; d_call: -; v_call: TRBV6-5
cdr3_aa: CASSQGGWGDPPEQYF; cdr3_nt: TGCGCCAGCAGCCAAGGGGGCTGGGGGGATCCCCCCGAGCAGTACTTC; j_call: TRBJ2-7; clone_size: -; d_call: -; v_call: TRBV4-1
cdr3_aa: CASDPGGQGEQYF; cdr3_nt: TGTGCCAGCGACCCAGGGGGACAGGGCGAGCAGTACTTC; j_call: TRBJ2-7; clone_size: -; d_call: TRBD1; v_call: TRBV9
cdr3_aa: CASSSLSSLADGYTF; cdr3_nt: TGTGCCAGCAGCTCCTTGTCCTCATTGGCGGATGGCTACACCTTC; j_call: TRBJ1-2; clone_size: -; d_call: -; v_call: TRBV9
cdr3_aa: CATSRYREEGNNEQFF; cdr3_nt: TGTGCCACCAGCAGATATCGGGAGGAAGGGAACAATGAGCAGTTCTTC; j_call: TRBJ2-1; clone_size: -; d_call: TRBD2; v_call: TRBV15
cdr3_aa: CASSRGTDQETQYF; cdr3_nt: TGTGCCAGCAGTCGAGGGACGGATCAAGAGACCCAGTACTTC; j_call: TRBJ2-5; clone_size: -; d_call: -; v_call: TRBV2
cdr3_aa: CASSTTTAQRYYEQYF; cdr3_nt: TGTGCCAGTAGTACGACGACCGCCCAAAGGTACTACGAGCAGTACTTC; j_call: TRBJ2-7; clone_size: once; d_call: -; v_call: TRBV19
cdr3_aa: CASSSLGVPLDTQYF; cdr3_nt: TGTGCCAGCAGCTCCCTAGGTGTCCCGTTGGATACGCAGTATTTT; j_call: TRBJ2-3; clone_size: -; d_call: -; v_call: TRBV7-2
cdr3_aa: CASSERWTSGSTDTQYF; cdr3_nt: TGTGCCAGCAGCGAGCGATGGACTAGCGGTAGCACAGATACGCAGTATTTT; j_call: TRBJ2-3; clone_size: -; d_call: TRBD2; v_call: TRBV9
cdr3_aa: CASSLWTEETQYF; cdr3_nt: TGCGCCAGCAGCCTATGGACAGAAGAGACCCAGTACTTC; j_call: TRBJ2-5; clone_size: -; d_call: -; v_call: TRBV4-1
cdr3_aa: CASSLLAGTGDSGNTIYF; cdr3_nt: TGTGCCAGCTCCCTTCTGGCCGGGACAGGGGACTCTGGAAACACCATATATTTT; j_call: TRBJ1-3; clone_size: -; d_call: TRBD1; v_call: TRBV18
cdr3_aa: CASNPTGANVLTF; cdr3_nt: TGTGCCAGCAATCCGACTGGGGCCAACGTCCTGACTTTC; j_call: TRBJ2-6; clone_size: -; d_call: -; v_call: TRBV6-5
cdr3_aa: CASSLEGTSYGNTIYF; cdr3_nt: TGCGCCAGCAGCTTGGAGGGTACATCTTATGGAAACACCATATATTTT; j_call: TRBJ1-3; clone_size: -; d_call: -; v_call: TRBV5-1
cdr3_aa: CASSFVVLTADTQYF; cdr3_nt: TGCGCCAGCAGCTTTGTAGTACTTACTGCAGATACGCAGTATTTT; j_call: TRBJ2-3; clone_size: -; d_call: -; v_call: TRBV5-1
cdr3_aa: CASSGPGQPAYEQYF; cdr3_nt: TGTGCCAGCAGTGGCCCGGGACAGCCTGCCTACGAGCAGTACTTC; j_call: TRBJ2-7; clone_size: -; d_call: TRBD1; v_call: TRBV6-1
cdr3_aa: CASSLEAAQGGYTF; cdr3_nt: TGCGCCAGCAGCTTGGAGGCCGCCCAAGGTGGCTACACCTTC; j_call: TRBJ1-2; clone_size: -; d_call: -; v_call: TRBV5-1
cdr3_aa: CASSLIGTSEYNEQFF; cdr3_nt: TGTGCCAGCAGCTTAATCGGGACTAGCGAATACAATGAGCAGTTCTTC; j_call: TRBJ2-1; clone_size: -; d_call: TRBD2; v_call: TRBV7-3
cdr3_aa: CASSLGRGGPPRNQPQHF; cdr3_nt: TGTGCCAGCAGTTTGGGCCGAGGGGGCCCGCCCCGCAATCAGCCCCAGCATTTT; j_call: TRBJ1-5; clone_size: -; d_call: TRBD1; v_call: TRBV28
cdr3_aa: CASSLNPTDTQYF; cdr3_nt: TGTGCCAGCAGTTTAAACCCCACAGATACGCAGTATTTT; j_call: TRBJ2-3; clone_size: -; d_call: -; v_call: TRBV28
cdr3_aa: CASSRAGGENQPQHF; cdr3_nt: TGTGCCAGTAGTCGGGCAGGGGGCGAGAATCAGCCCCAGCATTTT; j_call: TRBJ1-5; clone_size: -; d_call: TRBD1; v_call: TRBV19
cdr3_aa: CASSQGSNEKLFF; cdr3_nt: TGCGCCAGCAGCCAGGGGTCGAATGAAAAACTGTTTTTT; j_call: TRBJ1-4; clone_size: -; d_call: -; v_call: TRBV5-1
cdr3_aa: CASSQDRVWTGDNEQFF; cdr3_nt: TGTGCCAGCAGCCAAGATCGGGTGTGGACAGGGGACAATGAGCAGTTCTTC; j_call: TRBJ2-1; clone_size: -; d_call: TRBD1; v_call: TRBV14
cdr3_aa: CASSLYYEQYF; cdr3_nt: TGTGCCAGCAGCCTTTATTACGAGCAGTACTTC; j_call: TRBJ2-7; clone_size: -; d_call: -; v_call: TRBV28
cdr3_aa: CASSPTLNTGELFF; cdr3_nt: TGTGCCAGCAGCCCGACCCTGAACACCGGGGAGCTGTTTTTT; j_call: TRBJ2-2; clone_size: -; d_call: -; v_call: TRBV6-4
cdr3_aa: CASSLEGGLRTQYF; cdr3_nt: TGTGCCAGCAGCTTAGAGGGCGGACTCAGGACCCAGTACTTC; j_call: TRBJ2-5; clone_size: once; d_call: -; v_call: TRBV7-8
cdr3_aa: CASSPLESGSQKNEQFF; cdr3_nt: TGTGCCAGCAGTCCCCTGGAGAGCGGGAGCCAAAAAAACGAGCAGTTCTTC; j_call: TRBJ2-1; clone_size: -; d_call: TRBD2; v_call: TRBV27
cdr3_aa: CASSLRGATGYEQYF; cdr3_nt: TGTGCCAGCAGTTTGAGAGGGGCAACAGGCTACGAGCAGTACTTC; j_call: TRBJ2-7; clone_size: -; d_call: -; v_call: TRBV5-6
cdr3_aa: CASSYPGQTYEQYF; cdr3_nt: TGTGCCAGCAGTTACCCGGGACAGACCTACGAGCAGTACTTC; j_call: TRBJ2-7; clone_size: few; d_call: TRBD1; v_call: TRBV6-6
cdr3_aa: CASSLAYSNQPQHF; cdr3_nt: TGTGCCAGCAGCTTGGCATATAGCAATCAGCCCCAGCATTTT; j_call: TRBJ1-5; clone_size: -; d_call: -; v_call: TRBV5-4
cdr3_aa: CASSIRETQYF; cdr3_nt: TGTGCCAGTAGTATCAGGGAGACCCAGTACTTC; j_call: TRBJ2-5; clone_size: -; d_call: -; v_call: TRBV19
cdr3_aa: CASSLAPATHYEQYF; cdr3_nt: TGTGCCAGCAGCTTAGCGCCGGCTACTCATTACGAGCAGTACTTC; j_call: TRBJ2-7; clone_size: -; d_call: -; v_call: TRBV7-8
cdr3_aa: CASTPGTYGYTF; cdr3_nt: TGTGCCAGCACCCCTGGAACCTATGGCTACACCTTC; j_call: TRBJ1-2; clone_size: -; d_call: -; v_call: TRBV28
cdr3_aa: CASSSGLAGGPFGADTQYF; cdr3_nt: TGTGCCAGCAGCTCCGGACTAGCGGGAGGGCCGTTCGGCGCAGATACGCAGTATTTT; j_call: TRBJ2-3; clone_size: -; d_call: TRBD2; v_call: TRBV5-4
cdr3_aa: CASSPLGGRMETQYF; cdr3_nt: TGTGCCAGCTCACCTCTCGGGGGGCGGATGGAGACCCAGTACTTC; j_call: TRBJ2-5; clone_size: -; d_call: -; v_call: TRBV18
cdr3_aa: CASSEARQYGYTF; cdr3_nt: TGTGCCAGCAGTGAAGCCCGACAGTATGGCTACACCTTC; j_call: TRBJ1-2; clone_size: -; d_call: -; v_call: TRBV2
cdr3_aa: CAITSEVRDEQYF; cdr3_nt: TGTGCCATCACCAGCGAGGTCCGGGACGAGCAGTACTTC; j_call: TRBJ2-7; clone_size: -; d_call: -; v_call: TRBV10-3
cdr3_aa: CASSLEGSPTSGNTIYF; cdr3_nt: TGCGCCAGCAGCTTGGAGGGCAGCCCTACCTCTGGAAACACCATATATTTT; j_call: TRBJ1-3; clone_size: -; d_call: -; v_call: TRBV5-1
cdr3_aa: CASSLRTGALRNQPQHF; cdr3_nt: TGTGCCAGCAGCCTTAGGACAGGGGCCCTTCGCAATCAGCCCCAGCATTTT; j_call: TRBJ1-5; clone_size: -; d_call: TRBD1; v_call: TRBV28
cdr3_aa: CASSMFGLAVTDTQYF; cdr3_nt: TGTGCCAGCAGTATGTTCGGACTAGCGGTAACAGATACGCAGTATTTT; j_call: TRBJ2-3; clone_size: once; d_call: TRBD2; v_call: TRBV28
cdr3_aa: CASSPRASGRNSYEQYF; cdr3_nt: TGTGCCAGCAGTCCCCGGGCTAGCGGGAGGAACTCCTACGAGCAGTACTTC; j_call: TRBJ2-7; clone_size: -; d_call: TRBD2; v_call: TRBV2